These 21 T cell receptor beta chains were all obtained from the same sample, sequenced in a study of radiation and T cells in renal cell carcinoma. Time point in this sample: blood 2 weeks post-SBRT. The treatment denotes: 15 Gy SBRT to primary tumor, nephrectomy 4 weeks later. The method was immunoSEQ multiplex PCR; TCRdb's version includes in-frame clones alone and lacks a portion of them. The profile shows roughly 140,000 clones, over 80% of them singletons. Sequencing was performed on blood, taken from a patient whose treatment included radiotherapy and nephrectomy. The receptors shown here come from a woman in her fifties or sixties with renal cell carcinoma.

The chain employs TRBV18 and TRBJ2-1; D may be TRBD1 or TRBD2 (5 bases each). The CDR3 loop spans 14 amino acids. Germline V lookup: CDR1 KGHSH, CDR2 LQKENI. Trimming removed 3 bases at V and 7 bases at J, with 13 bases between. As DNA, the CDR3 is TGTGCCAGCTCACCCCCAGGGAGTCGGAATGAGCAGTTCTTC. It codes for CASSPPGSRNEQFF.

The V gene is TRBV6-6, the J gene TRBJ1-1; D is possibly TRBD1 (6 bases). The length of the CDR3 is 15 residues. V was cut by 0 bases and J by 0 bases, with 8 bases left in between. CDR1 and CDR2 from the germline V gene are MNHNY and SVGAGI (reference sequence). CDR3 bases: TGTGCCAGCAGTTACTCAGGGGGGATGAACACTGAAGCTTTCTTT. This encodes CASSYSGGMNTEAFF.

The chain recombines TRBV4-3 with TRBJ2-5, with 7 nucleotides matching TRBD1. Germline V gene data show CDR1 as LGHNA and CDR2 as YSLEER. There are 14 residues in the CDR3. V trimming: 4 bases; J trimming: 0 bases; junction bases outside the gene matches: 2. The CDR3 DNA sequence: TGCGCCAGCAGCCTCGGGACAGACCAAGAGACCCAGTACTTC. Encoded protein: CASSLGTDQETQYF.

This sequence joins TRBV11-2 and TRBJ2-5, with 14 bases fitting TRBD2. After removal of 3 bases from V and 4 bases from J, the junction contained 10 bases not matched to a gene. The CDR3 is 18 residues long. Germline CDR1 SGHAT, CDR2 FQNNGV. The CDR3 bases are TGTGCCAGCAGCTTCTCGGGACTAGCGGGGGCCTGGGGAGAGACCCAGTACTTC. Protein: CASSFSGLAGAWGETQYF. Variable domain in full (rest from reference TRBV11-2 and TRBJ2-5): EAGVAQSPRYKIIEKRQSVAFWCNPISGHATLYWYQQILGQGPKLLIQFQNNGVVDDSQLPKDRFSAERLKGVDSTLKIQPAKLEDSAVYLCASSFSGLAGAWGETQYFGPGTRLLVL.

This clone is a singleton in its sample. The rearrangement uses TRBV11-2 and TRBJ1-4; D not certain. V was clipped by 4 bases and J by 0 bases, with 18 bases between them. Germline values: CDR1 SGHAT, CDR2 FQNNGV. The length of the CDR3 is 18 residues. CDR3 loop: CASSSRREAVATNEKLFF. The CDR3 DNA reads as TGTGCCAGCAGCTCGCGCCGGGAGGCAGTTGCAACTAATGAAAAACTGTTTTTT. Full variable domain (missing parts from reference TRBV11-2 and TRBJ1-4): EAGVAQSPRYKIIEKRQSVAFWCNPISGHATLYWYQQILGQGPKLLIQFQNNGVVDDSQLPKDRFSAERLKGVDSTLKIQPAKLEDSAVYLCASSSRREAVATNEKLFFGSGTQLSVL.

This clone has a single count. Other DNA sequences from this sample encode an identical CDR3 as well. The chain couples TRBV6-1 to TRBJ1-1, with D maybe TRBD1 (5 bases). Germline loops: CDR1 MNHNS, CDR2 SASEGT. V shed 6 bases and J shed 1 base, with 6 bases lying between them. This CDR3 comprises 12 residues. The CDR3 coding sequence is TGTGCCAGCAGGGGGGGGAACACTGAAGCTTTCTTT. Protein sequence: CASRGGNTEAFF.

The V and J genes are TRBV18 and TRBJ2-5, with D possibly matching TRBD1 (5 bases). This CDR3 contains 15 residues. The V and J ends lost 3 bases and 1 base respectively, with 12 bases between them. Per the germline V gene, CDR1 is KGHSH and CDR2 is LQKENI. Written as DNA, the CDR3 is TGTGCCAGCTCACCCCTTAGACAGCTCCAAGAGACCCAGTACTTC. It yields the protein CASSPLRQLQETQYF.

The chain combines TRBV9 with TRBJ1-4; D gene uncertain. CDR1 is SGDLS and CDR2 is YYNGEE in the germline V gene. This CDR3 spans 14 amino acids. The V gene lost 4 bases and the J gene lost 8 bases, with 15 bases spanning the gap. The CDR3 sequence: CASSIGSTFEKLFF. The CDR3 coding sequence is TGTGCCAGCAGCATAGGGTCCACCTTCGAAAAACTGTTTTTT.

The rearrangement links TRBV5-8 to TRBJ1-5; 8 bases match TRBD1. CDR3 length: 14 residues. Germline V gene sequence: CDR1 SGHTS, CDR2 YDEGEE. The J segment lost 4 bases and the V segment lost 6 bases, leaving 6 bases of the junction unmatched. CDR3 sequence (DNA): TGTGCCAGCACCCGGGACAGGAGGAATCAGCCCCAGCATTTT. As protein: CASTRDRRNQPQHF.

As DNA, the CDR3 is TGTGCCAGCGCGACCACAGATAATTCACCCCTCCACTTT. This encodes CASATTDNSPLHF. The chain recombines TRBV6-5 with TRBJ1-6; D gene unclear. The germline CDR1 and CDR2 sequences are MNHEY and SVGAGI. The CDR3 spans 13 residues. Trimming removed 8 bases from V and 5 bases from J, with 10 bases in between.

The V call is TRBV5-1, the J call TRBJ1-4, with D maybe TRBD1 (5 bases). The CDR3 is 17 residues long. Germline V CDR1 and CDR2: SGHRS, YFSETQ. V was clipped by 2 bases and J by 0 bases, with 14 bases between them. The CDR3 protein is CASSFGRVGATNEKLFF. CDR3 DNA: TGCGCCAGCAGCTTCGGCAGGGTAGGGGCAACTAATGAAAAACTGTTTTTT.

This clone appeared a single time. The J gene is TRBJ1-6, the V gene TRBV7-2; possibly TRBD1 for D (5 bases). V was cut by 5 bases and J by 10 bases, with 21 bases left in between. Germline CDR1 is SGHTA and CDR2 is FQGNSA. The CDR3 runs to 16 residues. CDR3 bases: TGTGCCAGCAGCCAGAACTCAGGGTTAGCGGGCTCACCCCTCCACTTT. Translating it yields CASSQNSGLAGSPLHF.

This clone is a singleton in its sample. The rearrangement links TRBV7-8 to TRBJ1-6; no clear D. Germline values: CDR1 SGHVS, CDR2 FQNEAQ. The CDR3 is 15 amino acids. Deletions cut 5 bases from V and 7 bases from J, with 15 bases between. CDR3 in amino acids: CASSVEPRRNSPLHF. DNA for the CDR3: TGTGCCAGCAGCGTGGAGCCGAGAAGAAATTCACCCCTCCACTTT.

The V and J genes are TRBV4-1 and TRBJ2-1; no definite D call. CDR1 is MGHRA, CDR2 YSYEKL, per germline. This CDR3 contains 13 residues. The V and J ends lost 0 bases and 4 bases respectively, with 4 bases between them. The CDR3 DNA reads as TGCGCCAGCAGCCAAGACAGTTACAATGAGCAGTTCTTC. Translating it yields CASSQDSYNEQFF.

The CDR3 DNA follows: TGTGCCAGCAGCTTACTAGCGGGGGTTACACCGCAGTACTTC. It yields the protein CASSLLAGVTPQYF. The chain employs TRBV5-6 and TRBJ2-7, with 11 bases matching TRBD2. Trimming at V came to 2 bases and at J to 9 bases, leaving 7 bases not matched to a gene. Germline loops: CDR1 SGHDT, CDR2 YYEEEE. The CDR3 is 14 amino acids.

The chain couples TRBV25-1 to TRBJ2-1; D gene ambiguous. The V gene's germline CDR1 is MGHDK and CDR2 SYGVNS. V was pared by 1 base and J by 10 bases, with 11 bases between. The CDR3 spans 13 residues. CDR3 DNA sequence: TGTGCCAGCAGTGAATCAACCTCAAAGGAGCAGTTCTTC. Translation: CASSESTSKEQFF.

The CDR3 here is CASSGNGRGYTF. The CDR3 DNA follows: TGTGCCAGCAGTGGAAATGGGAGGGGCTACACCTTC. The chain is built from TRBV2 and TRBJ1-2; D is ambiguous. Germline CDR1 and CDR2: SNHLY and FYNNEI. V was pared by 4 bases and J by 8 bases, with 11 bases between. CDR3 size: 12 residues.

This sequence joins TRBV9 and TRBJ2-6, with D perhaps assigned TRBD1 or TRBD2 (5 bases each). CDR3 length equals 14 residues. Germline V gives CDR1 SGDLS, CDR2 YYNGEE. V was cut by 7 bases and J by 2 bases, with 10 bases left in between. The CDR3 nucleotides are TGTGCCAGCCAGAGGGGAGCTGGGGCCAACGTCCTGACTTTC. Translating it yields CASQRGAGANVLTF.

This sequence joins TRBV19 and TRBJ2-5, with TRBD2 identical over 9 bases. This CDR3 contains 14 residues. CDR1 is LNHDA, CDR2 SQIVND, per germline (reference sequence). J lost 6 bases, V lost 4 bases, and 6 bases had no gene match. CDR3 region: CASSTLAGTKTQYF. The CDR3 DNA reads TGTGCCAGTAGTACGCTAGCGGGGACGAAGACCCAGTACTTC.

The chain has TRBV6-6 and TRBJ2-1, with D possibly TRBD2 on 5 matching bases. V was shortened by 7 bases and J by 5 bases, with 15 bases between the two germline ends. Germline assignment: CDR1 MNHNY and CDR2 SVGAGI (reference sequence). The CDR3 sequence is 14 residues long. Here the CDR3 DNA reads TGTGCCAGCAATTTACGGACTGCTAACAATGAGCAGTTCTTC. This translates into CASNLRTANNEQFF.

This rearrangement joins TRBV2 to TRBJ1-2; perhaps TRBD1 as D (6 bases). Germline V CDR1 and CDR2: SNHLY, FYNNEI. V shed 1 base and J shed 7 bases, with 13 bases lying between them. CDR3 length equals 14 residues. Written as DNA, the CDR3 is TGTGCCAGCAGTGAAGGGCGGGGGGCGGTTGGCTACACCTTC. Its protein product is CASSEGRGAVGYTF.